The entry below gives a single T cell receptor (beta chain) sequence along with its context. TCRdb analysed the reads with MiXCR anew, one entry per CDR3 protein. The sample lists hundreds of thousands of distinct CDR3 sequences, around 11% occurring once. V lost 1 base to trimming and J lost 6 bases; unmatched junction nucleotides: 6. Germline V gene data show CDR1 as DFQATT and CDR2 as SNEGSKA (reference sequence). The length of the CDR3 is 16 residues. This sample stems from a study of T cell repertoires in cytomegalovirus infection. The V call is TRBV20-1, the J call TRBJ2-1, with 13 bases fitting TRBD2. This TCR derives from a human donor in good health (CMV status not recorded). Some clones in this sample may be carry-over from other donors' samples. Specimen: PBMCs. The CDR3: CSARGLGLAGSNEQFF. The CDR3 DNA reads TGCAGTGCTAGAGGGCTGGGACTAGCGGGGAGCAATGAGCAGTTCTTC.